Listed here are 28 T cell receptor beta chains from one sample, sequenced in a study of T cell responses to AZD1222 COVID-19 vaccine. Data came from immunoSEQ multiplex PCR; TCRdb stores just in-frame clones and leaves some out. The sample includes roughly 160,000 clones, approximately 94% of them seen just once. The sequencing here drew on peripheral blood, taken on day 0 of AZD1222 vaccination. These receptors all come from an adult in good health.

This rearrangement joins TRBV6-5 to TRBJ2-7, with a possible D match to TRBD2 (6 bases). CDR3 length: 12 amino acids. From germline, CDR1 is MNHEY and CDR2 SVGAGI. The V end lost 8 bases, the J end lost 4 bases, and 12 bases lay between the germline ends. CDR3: CASSRSGYEQYF. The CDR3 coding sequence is TGTGCCAGCTCCCGAAGCGGGTACGAGCAGTACTTC.

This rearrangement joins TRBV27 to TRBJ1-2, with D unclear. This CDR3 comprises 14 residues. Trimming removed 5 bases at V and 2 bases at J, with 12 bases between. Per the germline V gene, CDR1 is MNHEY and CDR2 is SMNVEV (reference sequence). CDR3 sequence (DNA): TGTGCCAGCAGTGATGACCGCGCCAACTATGGCTACACCTTC. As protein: CASSDDRANYGYTF.

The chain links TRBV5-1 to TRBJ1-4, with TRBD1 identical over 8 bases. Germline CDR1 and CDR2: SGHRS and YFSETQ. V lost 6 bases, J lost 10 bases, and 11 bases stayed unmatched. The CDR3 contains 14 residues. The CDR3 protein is CASMDTGGGGKLFF. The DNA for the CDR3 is TGCGCCAGCATGGACACAGGGGGAGGAGGAAAACTGTTTTTT.

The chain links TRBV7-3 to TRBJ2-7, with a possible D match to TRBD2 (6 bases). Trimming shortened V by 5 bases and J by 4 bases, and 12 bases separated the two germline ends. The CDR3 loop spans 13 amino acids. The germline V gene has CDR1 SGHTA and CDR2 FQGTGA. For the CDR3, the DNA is TGTGCCAGCAGCCCGCTGCGGGGTTACGAGCAGTACTTC. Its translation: CASSPLRGYEQYF.

CDR3 region: CASSHDRNTEAFF. The CDR3 DNA reads TGTGCCAGCAGCCATGATCGGAACACTGAAGCTTTCTTT. V is TRBV3-1 (or the pseudogene TRBV3-2) and J is TRBJ1-1; D unresolved. V dropped 3 bases and J dropped 1 base, with 6 bases sitting between them. Germline CDR1 LGHDT, CDR2 YNNKEL (reference sequence). This CDR3 spans 13 amino acids.

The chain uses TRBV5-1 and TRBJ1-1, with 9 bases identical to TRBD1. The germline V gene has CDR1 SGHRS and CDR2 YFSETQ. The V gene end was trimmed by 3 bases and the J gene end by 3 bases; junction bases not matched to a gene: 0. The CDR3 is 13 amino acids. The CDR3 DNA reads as TGCGCCAGCAGCTGGACAGGGGACACTGAAGCTTTCTTT. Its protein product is CASSWTGDTEAFF.

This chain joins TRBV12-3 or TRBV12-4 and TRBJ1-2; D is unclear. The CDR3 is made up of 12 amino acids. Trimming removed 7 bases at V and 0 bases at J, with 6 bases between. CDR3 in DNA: TGTGCCAGCACCGGGACTAACTATGGCTACACCTTC. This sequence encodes CASTGTNYGYTF.

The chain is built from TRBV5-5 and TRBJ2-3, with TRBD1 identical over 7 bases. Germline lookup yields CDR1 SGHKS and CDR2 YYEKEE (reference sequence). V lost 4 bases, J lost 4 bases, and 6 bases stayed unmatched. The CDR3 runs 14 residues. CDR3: CASSKGQVPDTQYF. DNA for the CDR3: TGTGCCAGCAGCAAAGGACAGGTCCCAGATACGCAGTATTTT.

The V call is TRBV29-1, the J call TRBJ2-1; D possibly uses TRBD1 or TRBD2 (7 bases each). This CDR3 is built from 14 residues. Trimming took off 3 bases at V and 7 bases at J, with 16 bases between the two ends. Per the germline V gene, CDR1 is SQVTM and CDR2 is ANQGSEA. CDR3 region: CSVDGEGARNEQFF. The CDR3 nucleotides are TGCAGCGTTGATGGGGAGGGGGCGAGGAATGAGCAGTTCTTC.

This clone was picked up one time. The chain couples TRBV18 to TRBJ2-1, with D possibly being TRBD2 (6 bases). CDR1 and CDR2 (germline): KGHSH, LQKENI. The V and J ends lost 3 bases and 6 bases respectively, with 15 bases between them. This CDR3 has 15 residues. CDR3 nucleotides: TGTGCCAGCTCACCCCTCGCGGGGCCCGTCAATGAGCAGTTCTTC. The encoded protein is CASSPLAGPVNEQFF.

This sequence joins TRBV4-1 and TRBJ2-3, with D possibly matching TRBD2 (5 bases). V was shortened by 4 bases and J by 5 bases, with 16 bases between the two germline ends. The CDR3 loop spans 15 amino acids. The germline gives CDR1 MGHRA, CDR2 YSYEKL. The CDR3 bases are TGCGCCAGCAGCCCGAGAAGTGGACGGGGAGATACGCAGTATTTT. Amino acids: CASSPRSGRGDTQYF.

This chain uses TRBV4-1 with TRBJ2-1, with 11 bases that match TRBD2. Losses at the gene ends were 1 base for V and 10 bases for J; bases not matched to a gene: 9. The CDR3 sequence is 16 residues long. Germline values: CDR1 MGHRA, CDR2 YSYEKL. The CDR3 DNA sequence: TGCGCCAGCAGCCAAGGGGGACTAGCGGCCTTCAACGAGCAGTTCTTC. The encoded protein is CASSQGGLAAFNEQFF.

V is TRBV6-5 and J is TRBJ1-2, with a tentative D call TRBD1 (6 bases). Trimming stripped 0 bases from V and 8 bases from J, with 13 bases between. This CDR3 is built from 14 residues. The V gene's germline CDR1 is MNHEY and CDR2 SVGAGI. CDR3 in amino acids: CASSYSKGGPGYTF. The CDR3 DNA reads TGTGCCAGCAGTTACTCGAAGGGGGGGCCCGGCTACACCTTC.

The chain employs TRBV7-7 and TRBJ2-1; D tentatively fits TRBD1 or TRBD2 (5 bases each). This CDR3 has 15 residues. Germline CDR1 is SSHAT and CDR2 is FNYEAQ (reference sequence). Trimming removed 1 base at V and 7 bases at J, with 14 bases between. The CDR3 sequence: CASSLDWGKGNEQFF. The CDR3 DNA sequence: TGTGCCAGCAGCTTAGATTGGGGGAAGGGTAATGAGCAGTTCTTC.

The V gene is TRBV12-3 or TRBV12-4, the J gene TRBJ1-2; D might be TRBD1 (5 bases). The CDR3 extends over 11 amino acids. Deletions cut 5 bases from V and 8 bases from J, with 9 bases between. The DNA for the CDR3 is TGTGCCAGCAGTCCGGGGCGCGGCTACACCTTC. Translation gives CASSPGRGYTF.

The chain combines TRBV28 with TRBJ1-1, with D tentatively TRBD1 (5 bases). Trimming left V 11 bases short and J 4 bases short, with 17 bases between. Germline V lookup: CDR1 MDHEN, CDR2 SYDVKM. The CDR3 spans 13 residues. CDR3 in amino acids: CASHWGVTTEAFF. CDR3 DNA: TGTGCCTCACACTGGGGGGTGACCACTGAAGCTTTCTTT.

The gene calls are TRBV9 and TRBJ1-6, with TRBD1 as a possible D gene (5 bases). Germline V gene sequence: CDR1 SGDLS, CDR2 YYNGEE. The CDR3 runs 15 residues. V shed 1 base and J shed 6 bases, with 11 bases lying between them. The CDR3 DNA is TGTGCCAGCAGCGTATACCAGGGTAGTAATTCACCCCTCCACTTT. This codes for CASSVYQGSNSPLHF.

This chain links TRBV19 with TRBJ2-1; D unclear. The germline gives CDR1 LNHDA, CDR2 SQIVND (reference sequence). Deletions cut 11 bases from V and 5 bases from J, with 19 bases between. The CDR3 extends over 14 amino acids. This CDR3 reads CASMPGPQNNEQFF. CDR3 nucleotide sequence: TGTGCCTCTATGCCGGGTCCCCAAAACAATGAGCAGTTCTTC.

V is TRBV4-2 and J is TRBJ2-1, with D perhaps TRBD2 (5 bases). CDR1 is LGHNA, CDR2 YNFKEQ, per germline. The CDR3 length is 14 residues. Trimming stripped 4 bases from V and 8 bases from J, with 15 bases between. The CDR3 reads CASSLEGRGDEQFF. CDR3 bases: TGTGCCAGCAGCCTAGAGGGCCGTGGCGATGAGCAGTTCTTC.

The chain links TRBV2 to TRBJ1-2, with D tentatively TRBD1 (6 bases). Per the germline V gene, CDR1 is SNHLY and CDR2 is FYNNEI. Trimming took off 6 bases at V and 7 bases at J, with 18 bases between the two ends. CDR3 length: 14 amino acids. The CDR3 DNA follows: TGTGCCAGCAGGGAACAGGGTCGGGTTCGTGGCTACACCTTC. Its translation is CASREQGRVRGYTF.

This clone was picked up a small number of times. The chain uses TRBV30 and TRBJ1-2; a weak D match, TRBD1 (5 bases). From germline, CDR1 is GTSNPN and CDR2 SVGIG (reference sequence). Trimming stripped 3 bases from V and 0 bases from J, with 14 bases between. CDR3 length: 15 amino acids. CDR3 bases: TGTGCCTGGAGGGGGCTGGGACCAGCTAACTATGGCTACACCTTC. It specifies CAWRGLGPANYGYTF.

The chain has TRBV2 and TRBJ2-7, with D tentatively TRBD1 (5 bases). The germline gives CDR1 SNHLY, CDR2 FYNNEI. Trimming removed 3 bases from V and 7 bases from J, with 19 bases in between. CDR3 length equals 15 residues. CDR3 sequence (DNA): TGTGCCAGCAGTGAGGGTCAGTCAGGGCTTAATGAGCAGTACTTC. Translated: CASSEGQSGLNEQYF.

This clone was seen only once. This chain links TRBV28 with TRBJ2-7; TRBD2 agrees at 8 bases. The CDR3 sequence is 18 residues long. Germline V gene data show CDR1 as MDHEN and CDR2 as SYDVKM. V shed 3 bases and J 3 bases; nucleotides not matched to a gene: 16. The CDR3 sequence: CASSLFGASGLPFYEQYF. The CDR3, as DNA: TGTGCCAGCAGTTTGTTCGGGGCTAGCGGGTTACCCTTCTACGAGCAGTACTTC.

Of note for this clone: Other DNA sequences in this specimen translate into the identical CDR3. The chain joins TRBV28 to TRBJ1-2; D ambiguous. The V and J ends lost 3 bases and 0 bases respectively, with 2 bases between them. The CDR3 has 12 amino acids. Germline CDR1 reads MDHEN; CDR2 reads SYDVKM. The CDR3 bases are TGTGCCAGCAGTTTGGCTAACTATGGCTACACCTTC. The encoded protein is CASSLANYGYTF.

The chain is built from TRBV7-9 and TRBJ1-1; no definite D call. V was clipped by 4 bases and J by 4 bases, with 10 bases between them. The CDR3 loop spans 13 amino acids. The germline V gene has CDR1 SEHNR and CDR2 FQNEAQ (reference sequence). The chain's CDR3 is CASSSGWATEAFF. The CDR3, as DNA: TGTGCCAGCAGCTCCGGGTGGGCCACTGAAGCTTTCTTT.

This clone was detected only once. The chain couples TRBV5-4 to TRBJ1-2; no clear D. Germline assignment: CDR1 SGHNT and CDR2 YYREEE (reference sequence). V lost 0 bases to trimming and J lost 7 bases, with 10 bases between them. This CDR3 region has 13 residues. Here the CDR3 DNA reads TGTGCCAGCAGCTTGGCCGTCGAGGGTGGCTACACCTTC. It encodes CASSLAVEGGYTF. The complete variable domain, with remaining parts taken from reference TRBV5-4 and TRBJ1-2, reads ETGVTQSPTHLIKTRGQQVTLRCSSQSGHNTVSWYQQALGQGPQFIFQYYREEENGRGNFPPRFSGLQFPNYSSELNVNALELDDSALYLCASSLAVEGGYTFGSGTRLTVV.

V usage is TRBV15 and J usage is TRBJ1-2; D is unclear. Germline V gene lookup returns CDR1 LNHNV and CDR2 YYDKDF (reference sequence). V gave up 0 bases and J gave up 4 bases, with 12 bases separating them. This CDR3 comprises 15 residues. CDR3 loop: CATSRDKGGIYGYTF. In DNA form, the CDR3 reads TGTGCCACCAGCAGAGATAAAGGAGGGATCTATGGCTACACCTTC.

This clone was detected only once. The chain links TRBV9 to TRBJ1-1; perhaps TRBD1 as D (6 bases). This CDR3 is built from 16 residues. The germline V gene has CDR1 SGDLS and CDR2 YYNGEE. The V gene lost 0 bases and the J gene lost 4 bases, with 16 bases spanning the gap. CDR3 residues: CASSVGNPRGSTEAFF. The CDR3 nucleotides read TGTGCCAGCAGCGTAGGCAACCCTAGGGGGAGCACTGAAGCTTTCTTT.